The 6 T cell receptor beta chains below all came from one sample that was sequenced in a study of OX40 agonist ivuxolimab in advanced cancers. Libraries were prepared by immunoSEQ multiplex PCR; TCRdb keeps only in-frame clonotypes and omits some of them. The data show fewer than 70,000 clones, about 89% seen once. The sequences come from CD4+ or CD8+ T cells sorted from blood, collected in a trial of the OX40 agonist ivuxolimab. The receptor source for this set is an adult with an advanced solid tumor such as melanoma, head and neck, liver or kidney cancer.

This rearrangement joins TRBV6-1 to TRBJ1-4; D gene ambiguous. V was trimmed by 6 bases and J by 8 bases, leaving 16 bases between them. Germline-derived CDR1 and CDR2 are MNHNS and SASEGT. This CDR3 comprises 14 residues. The DNA of the CDR3 is TGTGCCAGCAGCCTTAGGGTATATGGGGAAAAACTGTTTTTT. Translated, it gives CASSLRVYGEKLFF.

In DNA form, the CDR3 reads TGTGCCAGCAGTTTGGGGTTGGACAGGGAAGAGGGGTACGAGCAGTACTTC. The encoded protein is CASSLGLDREEGYEQYF. This chain uses TRBV6-4 with TRBJ2-7, with 8 bases aligning to TRBD1. The CDR3 runs to 17 residues. Germline V CDR1 and CDR2: MRHNA, SNTAGT. Unmatched junction bases numbered 16, after V lost 5 bases and J lost 4 bases.

The chain couples TRBV19 to TRBJ2-1; tentatively, D is TRBD2 (6 bases). In germline, CDR1 is LNHDA, CDR2 SQIVND (reference sequence). Trimming removed 3 bases from V and 6 bases from J, with 15 bases in between. This CDR3 spans 15 amino acids. CDR3 amino acids: CASSIILARGNEQFF. The CDR3 DNA reads as TGTGCCAGTAGTATCATCCTAGCGAGGGGCAATGAGCAGTTCTTC. Supplemented by reference TRBV19 and TRBJ2-1, the full variable domain reads DGGITQSPKYLFRKEGQNVTLSCEQNLNHDAMYWYRQDPGQGLRLIYYSQIVNDFQKGDIAEGYSVSREKKESFPLTVTSAQKNPTAFYLCASSIILARGNEQFFGPGTRLTVL.

The V call is TRBV7-2, the J call TRBJ2-5, with D perhaps matching TRBD2 (6 bases). The ends were cut back, 5 bases at V and 0 bases at J, with 13 bases in the middle. The CDR3 has 15 residues. Germline CDR1 reads SGHTA; CDR2 reads FQGNSA. CDR3 in amino acids: CASSGGLGNQETQYF. DNA of the CDR3: TGTGCCAGCAGCGGAGGGCTCGGCAACCAAGAGACCCAGTACTTC.

The chain employs TRBV7-3 and TRBJ1-5; D may be TRBD1 (5 bases). The germline V and J ends were trimmed by 5 bases and 1 base, with 12 bases remaining between them. The CDR3 runs 15 residues. The germline V gene encodes CDR1 SGHTA and CDR2 FQGTGA. The DNA of the CDR3 is TGTGCCAGCAGCCTCAGACAGCGCAGCAATCAGCCCCAGCATTTT. Its protein product is CASSLRQRSNQPQHF.

The chain combines TRBV7-3 with TRBJ2-2, with D perhaps assigned TRBD1 or TRBD2 (5 bases each). The CDR3 runs 14 residues. Germline V lookup: CDR1 SGHTA, CDR2 FQGTGA. Trimming removed 5 bases from V and 6 bases from J, with 13 bases in between. This CDR3 reads CASSPEVGAGELFF. CDR3 nucleotides: TGTGCCAGCAGCCCTGAGGTGGGGGCCGGGGAGCTGTTTTTT.